The clone carrying this T cell receptor beta chain showed up many times. No antigen is known for it. The template for TCR beta VDJ and CDR3 sequence profiling was genomic DNA. MiXCR was run by TCRdb on the reads, yielding one entry per CDR3 protein. The sample contains 100,000 to 150,000 distinct CDR3 sequences, about 40% of which appear only once. V was shortened by 5 bases and J by 1 base, with 11 bases between the two germline ends. The CDR3 extends over 14 amino acids. Germline CDR1 is SGHVS and CDR2 is FQNEAQ. This sample was taken from a study of CD8+CD57+ T cells in acquired aplastic anemia. Study-wide results and caveats: The study identified more than 25 CD8+ CDR3 sequences shared by patients and controls.

Patients included in sequencing had previously demonstrated CD8+CD57+ cell expansion by flow cytometry. Every one of the patients had aplastic anemia (severe, acquired). V gene TRBV7-8 combines with J gene TRBJ2-5; D unresolved. The receptor comes from a human donor with aplastic anemia. Material for sequencing was sorted CD4+, CD8+, or CD8+CD57+ T cells (not recorded which) from PBMCs. The DNA for the CDR3 is TGTGCCAGCAGCCCTAGAAGGAGCCAAGAGACCCAGTACTTC. This codes for CASSPRRSQETQYF.